Included here is one T cell receptor (beta chain) sequence, with context. Antigen: not known. This specimen belongs to a study of OX40 agonist ivuxolimab in advanced cancers. Overall study: The patients received agonistic anti-OX40 (CD134) antibody ivuxolimab.

Produced via immunoSEQ multiplex PCR; TCRdb's table is partial and in-frame only. The table shows 20,000 or so clones, with roughly 78% occurring only once. General study points: The study did not work out the antigen specificity of the expanded peripheral T cells.

Germline values: CDR1 SQVTM, CDR2 ANQGSEA. The V and J ends lost 7 bases and 0 bases respectively, with 12 bases between them. This CDR3 region has 14 residues. V and J are TRBV29-1 and TRBJ1-4; D is undetermined. The specimen was CD4+ or CD8+ T cells sorted from blood, collected in a trial of the OX40 agonist ivuxolimab. This clonotype originated in an adult with an advanced solid tumor such as melanoma, head and neck, liver or kidney cancer. CDR3 residues: CSAMTETTNEKLFF. CDR3 nucleotides: TGCAGCGCCATGACCGAAACAACTAATGAAAAACTGTTTTTT. Full variable domain (outside the CDR3, taken from reference TRBV29-1 and TRBJ1-4): SAVISQKPSRDICQRGTSLTIQCQVDSQVTMMFWYRQQPGQSLTLIATANQGSEATYESGFVIDKFPISRPNLTFSTLTVSNMSPEDSSIYLCSAMTETTNEKLFFGSGTQLSVL.